The clone carrying this T cell receptor beta chain was found once. Authors' data handling: Reference gene primer amplification gave nucleated cell count estimates. Assay: immunoSEQ multiplex PCR; the TCRdb copy retains only in-frame clones and omits some. The D gene and trimming were derived from the DNA, and the V and J assignments and clone size from that table. This table has some 89,000 clones, about nine tenths appearing once. The sample belongs to a study of blood T cell repertoires in COVID-19. Study as a whole: There were acute and convalescent COVID-19 samples, and they came from the United States, Italy and Spain. The cDNA or gDNA used as material had been derived from T cells, B-cell-depleted T cells, or PBMCs.

V was pared by 3 bases and J by 1 base, with 16 bases between. Germline assignment: CDR1 SGHDT and CDR2 YYEEEE. This CDR3 is 16 amino acids long. The sequence derives from a man aged 50-60 years with acute or convalescent COVID-19. The chain recombines TRBV5-6 with TRBJ1-1; a possible D gene is TRBD1 (5 bases). Material: peripheral blood. The CDR3 loop reads CASSWRGTLGNTEAFF. For the CDR3, the DNA is TGTGCCAGCAGCTGGAGGGGAACCCTAGGGAACACTGAAGCTTTCTTT.